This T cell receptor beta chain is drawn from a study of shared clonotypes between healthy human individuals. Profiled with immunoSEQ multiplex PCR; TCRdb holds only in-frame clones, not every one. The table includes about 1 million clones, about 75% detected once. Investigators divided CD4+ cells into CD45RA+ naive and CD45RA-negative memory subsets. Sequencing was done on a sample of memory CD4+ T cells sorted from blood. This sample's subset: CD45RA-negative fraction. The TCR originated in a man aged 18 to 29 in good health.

CDR3 amino acids: CASSSGFTGTEAFF. Here the CDR3 DNA reads TGCGCCAGCAGCTCTGGCTTTACGGGTACTGAAGCTTTCTTT. The chain links TRBV5-1 to TRBJ1-1, with D uncertain. In germline, CDR1 is SGHRS, CDR2 YFSETQ. Trimming stripped 3 bases from V and 5 bases from J, with 14 bases between. This CDR3 is 14 amino acids long.